The clone carrying this T cell receptor (beta chain) was seen a few times. No antigen is known for it. Losses at the gene ends were 3 bases for V and 4 bases for J; bases not matched to a gene: 11. The germline V gene encodes CDR1 SGHRS and CDR2 YFSETQ. CDR3 length equals 17 residues. The sample comes from a study of blood T cells in healthy people across ages. Together with a sample-barcoded 5' primer, a J-beta primer mix was included in a second PCR lasting about 7 to 12 cycles. MiXCR, applied by TCRdb to the 5' RACE reads, yields one record per CDR3 protein. The sample lists fewer than 800,000 distinct CDR3 sequences; under 25% were seen once. Study findings and constraints: Among long-lived donors, naive CD4+ cells were more numerous and diversity higher than in aged donors.

The clonotype was recovered from a man in his 70s in good health. J is TRBJ2-3 and V is TRBV5-1; 10 bases fit TRBD2. Source material: blood. DNA for the CDR3: TGCGCCAGCAGCTCCCTAGGGAGCGGGAGGGCCTCAGATACGCAGTATTTT. As protein: CASSSLGSGRASDTQYF. The full variable domain, its missing parts supplied by reference TRBV5-1 and TRBJ2-3, is KAGVTQTPRYLIKTRGQQVTLSCSPISGHRSVSWYQQTPGQGLQFLFEYFSETQRNKGNFPGRFSGRQFSNSRSEMNVSTLELGDSALYLCASSSLGSGRASDTQYFGPGTRLTVL.